This passage covers 26 T cell receptor beta chains from one sample sequenced in a study of T cells expressing NK-cell markers (dated by TCRdb to 2018 to 2021). The library was prepared using 5' RACE. The instrument given in TCRdb is Illumina HiSeq 2000. TCRdb reprocessed the reads and assigns one entry to each CDR3 protein sequence, leaving out DNA. This sample's listing comprises 90,000 to 130,000 distinct CDR3 sequences. Clones ranked in the top ten supply less than 20% of the sample. Sample: blood T cells: a sorted CD56 or NKG2C T cell subset, CD4+ or CD8+ T cells, or bulk PBMC T cells (not recorded which). Every receptor here comes from a woman aged 18-70 years in good health.

The chain has TRBV9 and TRBJ2-1; TCRdb gives TRBD1 as the D gene, but with no DNA this cannot be confirmed. Germline values: CDR1 SGDLS, CDR2 YYNGEE. CDR3 size: 16 residues. The CDR3 loop reads CASSVAGDYSYNEQFF.

The chain recombines TRBV7-9 with TRBJ1-2. This CDR3 region has 13 residues. The germline V gene encodes CDR1 SEHNR and CDR2 FQNEAQ (reference sequence). The chain's CDR3 is CASSPKALYGYTF.

This chain uses TRBV4-3 with TRBJ2-1. This CDR3 has 16 residues. Germline V gene sequence: CDR1 LGHNA, CDR2 YSLEER. This CDR3 is CASSQVWGSSYNEQFF.

The chain carries TRBV4-3 and TRBJ2-3. CDR3 size: 16 residues. Germline-derived CDR1 and CDR2 are LGHNA and YSLEER. The CDR3 sequence: CASSQDLSDYTDTQYF.

The chain employs TRBV29-1 and TRBJ2-2; TCRdb indicates TRBD2, and absent DNA this call remains unverified. Germline CDR1 is SQVTM and CDR2 is ANQGSEA. CDR3 length equals 13 residues. CDR3 residues: CSVGGLITGELFF.

CDR3 amino acids: CASSEVGGYTF. This sequence joins TRBV25-1 and TRBJ1-2. CDR1 and CDR2 (germline): MGHDK, SYGVNS. The CDR3 has 11 amino acids.

The V and J genes are TRBV12-3 or TRBV12-4 and TRBJ1-5; TCRdb designates TRBD1, a call that cannot be tested without DNA. CDR3 size: 16 residues. The chain's CDR3 is CASSLLGLQGNQPQHF.

The chain's CDR3 is CASRPGGRETQYF. V and J are TRBV12-3 or TRBV12-4 and TRBJ2-5; the TCRdb call, TRBD1, lacks DNA for checking. The CDR3 is 13 amino acids.

The CDR3: CASSWTSGSSYEQYF. The genes are TRBV3-1 and TRBJ2-7; TCRdb reports TRBD2, a call that lacks DNA to check it against. The CDR3 totals 15 residues. Germline V gene lookup returns CDR1 LGHDT and CDR2 YNNKEL (reference sequence).

V is TRBV4-3 and J is TRBJ2-6; with no DNA, the TCRdb D assignment of TRBD2 cannot be verified. CDR3 length: 19 residues. Germline CDR1 LGHNA, CDR2 YSLEER. CDR3 sequence reads: CASSQDKASDYSGANVLTF.

The chain couples TRBV4-2 to TRBJ2-3; the D call from TCRdb, TRBD2, cannot be confirmed without DNA. The germline V gene has CDR1 LGHNA and CDR2 YNFKEQ. The CDR3 extends over 18 amino acids. Here the CDR3 reads CASSPPTGLAASTDTQYF.

The chain joins TRBV11-2 to TRBJ2-5; without DNA, the TCRdb call of TRBD1 cannot be checked. The CDR3 has 14 residues. The germline V gene has CDR1 SGHAT and CDR2 FQNNGV. The CDR3 region is CASSWTGEQETQYF. The full variable domain, its missing parts supplied by reference TRBV11-2 and TRBJ2-5, is EAGVAQSPRYKIIEKRQSVAFWCNPISGHATLYWYQQILGQGPKLLIQFQNNGVVDDSQLPKDRFSAERLKGVDSTLKIQPAKLEDSAVYLCASSWTGEQETQYFGPGTRLLVL.

CDR3 amino acids: CASTLGVSLTDTQYF. The rearrangement uses TRBV12-3 or TRBV12-4 and TRBJ2-3. This CDR3 contains 15 residues.

The CDR3 here is CSVEDGAGNEQFF. V gene TRBV29-1 combines with J gene TRBJ2-1; TCRdb gives TRBD1 as the D gene, but with no DNA this cannot be confirmed. This CDR3 region has 13 residues. Germline V CDR1 and CDR2: SQVTM, ANQGSEA.

The chain uses TRBV27 and TRBJ1-4. Germline V gives CDR1 MNHEY, CDR2 SMNVEV (reference sequence). This CDR3 has 15 amino acids. CDR3 loop: CASSLYQGAHEKLFF.

The CDR3 spells CASSYKGAGANVLTF. This chain joins TRBV6-2 or TRBV6-3 and TRBJ2-6; the TRBD1 assignment by TCRdb is unverifiable without DNA. This CDR3 contains 15 residues. Germline assignment: CDR1 MNHEY and CDR2 SVGEGT.

CDR3 protein: CASSLAGFVETQYF. V usage is TRBV7-8 and J usage is TRBJ2-5. Germline V gene sequence: CDR1 SGHVS, CDR2 FQNEAQ. The CDR3 has 14 amino acids.

This chain connects TRBV9 to TRBJ2-7. The germline V gene encodes CDR1 SGDLS and CDR2 YYNGEE. The length of the CDR3 is 13 residues. CDR3 sequence: CTSSGGLVDEQYF.

The V call is TRBV13, the J call TRBJ1-4; with no DNA, the TCRdb D assignment of TRBD1 cannot be verified. This CDR3 has 12 amino acids. From germline, CDR1 is PRHDT and CDR2 FYEKMQ (reference sequence). CDR3 loop: CASSLGDEKLFF.

The chain couples TRBV7-9 to TRBJ2-5; lacking DNA, the TRBD1 call made by TCRdb goes unchecked. From germline, CDR1 is SEHNR and CDR2 FQNEAQ (reference sequence). The CDR3 consists of 17 residues. The CDR3 reads CASSLSNTGLLQETQYF.

J is TRBJ2-7 and V is TRBV15. The length of the CDR3 is 14 residues. Germline assignment: CDR1 LNHNV and CDR2 YYDKDF (reference sequence). The CDR3 here is CATSRSSSRYEQYF.

V is TRBV12-3 or TRBV12-4 and J is TRBJ1-1. This CDR3 region has 13 residues. CDR3 in amino acids: CASSFPGLIEAFF.

The chain uses TRBV7-9 and TRBJ2-7; TCRdb names TRBD1, which stays unverified in the absence of DNA. Germline V gives CDR1 SEHNR, CDR2 FQNEAQ (reference sequence). The CDR3 length is 13 residues. CDR3 protein: CASSPGVPYEQYF.

The gene calls are TRBV7-3 and TRBJ2-7; the D call from TCRdb, TRBD2, cannot be confirmed without DNA. Germline V gene data show CDR1 as SGHTA and CDR2 as FQGTGA. CDR3 length: 13 residues. The CDR3 loop is CASSLGSGHEQYF.

The gene calls are TRBV11-2 and TRBJ2-1; TCRdb reports TRBD1, a call that lacks DNA to check it against. Germline V gene sequence: CDR1 SGHAT, CDR2 FQNNGV. The CDR3 extends over 15 amino acids. The CDR3 loop reads CASSLTFGAGDEQFF.

The gene calls are TRBV20-1 and TRBJ2-3; TCRdb selects TRBD2, and the lack of DNA leaves this call unchecked. The CDR3 sequence is 15 residues long. Germline V lookup: CDR1 DFQATT, CDR2 SNEGSKA (reference sequence). CDR3 residues: CSAAPSRDSLDTQYF.